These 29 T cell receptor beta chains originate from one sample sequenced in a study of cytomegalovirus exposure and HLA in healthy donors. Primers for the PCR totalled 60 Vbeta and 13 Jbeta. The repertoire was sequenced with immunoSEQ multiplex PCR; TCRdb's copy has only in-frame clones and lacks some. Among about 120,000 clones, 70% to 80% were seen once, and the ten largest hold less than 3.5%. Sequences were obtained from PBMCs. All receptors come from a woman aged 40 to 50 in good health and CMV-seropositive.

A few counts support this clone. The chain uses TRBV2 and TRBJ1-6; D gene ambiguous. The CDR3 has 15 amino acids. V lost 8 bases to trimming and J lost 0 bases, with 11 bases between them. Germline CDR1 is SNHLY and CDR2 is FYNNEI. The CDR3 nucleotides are TGTGCCAGCGGCGGAGGCCGCTCCTATAATTCACCCCTCCACTTT. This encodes CASGGGRSYNSPLHF.

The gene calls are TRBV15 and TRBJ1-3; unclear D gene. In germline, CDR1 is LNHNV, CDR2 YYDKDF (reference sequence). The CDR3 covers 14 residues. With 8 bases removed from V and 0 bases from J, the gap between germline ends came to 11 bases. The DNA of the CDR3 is TGTGCCACCTCGAACCCGAGCTCTGGAAACACCATATATTTT. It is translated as CATSNPSSGNTIYF.

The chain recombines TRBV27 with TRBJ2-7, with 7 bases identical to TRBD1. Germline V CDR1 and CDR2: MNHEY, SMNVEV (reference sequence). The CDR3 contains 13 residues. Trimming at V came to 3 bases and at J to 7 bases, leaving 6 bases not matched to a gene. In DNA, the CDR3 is TGTGCCAGCAGTTTGGGGACAGTGGGTGAGCAGTACTTC. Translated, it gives CASSLGTVGEQYF.

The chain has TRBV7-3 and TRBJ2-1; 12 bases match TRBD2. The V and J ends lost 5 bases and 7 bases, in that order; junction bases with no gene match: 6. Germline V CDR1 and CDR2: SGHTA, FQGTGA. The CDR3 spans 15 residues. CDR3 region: CASSTGLAGQNEQFF. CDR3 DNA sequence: TGTGCCAGCAGCACAGGACTAGCGGGGCAGAATGAGCAGTTCTTC.

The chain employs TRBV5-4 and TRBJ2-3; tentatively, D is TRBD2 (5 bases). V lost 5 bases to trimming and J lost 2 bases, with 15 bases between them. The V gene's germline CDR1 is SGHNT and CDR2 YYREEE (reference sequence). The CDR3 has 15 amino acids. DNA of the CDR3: TGTGCCAGCAGACCTCGGACTGGAAACACAGATACGCAGTATTTT. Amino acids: CASRPRTGNTDTQYF.

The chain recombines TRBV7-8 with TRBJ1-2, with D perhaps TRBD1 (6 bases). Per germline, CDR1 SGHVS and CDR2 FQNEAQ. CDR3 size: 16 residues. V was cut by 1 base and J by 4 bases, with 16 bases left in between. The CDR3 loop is CASSLVGGALGYGYTF. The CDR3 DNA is TGTGCCAGCAGCTTAGTCGGGGGGGCTCTTGGCTATGGCTACACCTTC. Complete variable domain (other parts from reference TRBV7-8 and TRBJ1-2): GAGVSQSPRYKVAKRGQDVALRCDPISGHVSLFWYQQALGQGPEFLTYFQNEAQLDKSGLPSDRFFAERPEGSVSTLKIQRTQQEDSAVYLCASSLVGGALGYGYTFGSGTRLTVV.

Written as DNA, the CDR3 is TGTGCCAGCAGTTTCGGCGGGGGGGCAGGAGATACGCAGTATTTT. Protein product: CASSFGGGAGDTQYF. This chain uses TRBV27 with TRBJ2-3, with 9 bases that match TRBD2. This CDR3 contains 15 residues. Germline V gene lookup returns CDR1 MNHEY and CDR2 SMNVEV (reference sequence). The trim removed 3 bases at V and 5 bases at J, leaving 6 bases unmatched.

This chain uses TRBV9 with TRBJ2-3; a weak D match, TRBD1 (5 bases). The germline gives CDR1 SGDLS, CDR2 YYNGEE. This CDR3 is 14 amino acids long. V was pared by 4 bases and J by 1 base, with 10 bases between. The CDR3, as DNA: TGTGCCAGCAGCCTCTCCAGGGGCACAGATACGCAGTATTTT. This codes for CASSLSRGTDTQYF.

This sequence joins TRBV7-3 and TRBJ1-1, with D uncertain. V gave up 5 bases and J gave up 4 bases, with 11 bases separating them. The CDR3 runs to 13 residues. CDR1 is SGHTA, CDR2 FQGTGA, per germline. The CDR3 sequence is CASSQYEGTEAFF. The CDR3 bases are TGTGCCAGCAGCCAGTACGAGGGCACTGAAGCTTTCTTT. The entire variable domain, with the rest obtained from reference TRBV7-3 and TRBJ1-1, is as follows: GAGVSQTPSNKVTEKGKYVELRCDPISGHTALYWYRQSLGQGPEFLIYFQGTGAADDSGLPNDRFFAVRPEGSVSTLKIQRTERGDSAVYLCASSQYEGTEAFFGQGTRLTVV.

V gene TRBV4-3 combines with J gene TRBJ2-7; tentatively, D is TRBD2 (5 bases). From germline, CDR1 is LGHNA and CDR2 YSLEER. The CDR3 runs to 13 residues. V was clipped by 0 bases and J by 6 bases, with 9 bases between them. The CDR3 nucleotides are TGCGCCAGCAGCCAAGACTATGCGGGCGAGCAGTACTTC. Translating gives CASSQDYAGEQYF.

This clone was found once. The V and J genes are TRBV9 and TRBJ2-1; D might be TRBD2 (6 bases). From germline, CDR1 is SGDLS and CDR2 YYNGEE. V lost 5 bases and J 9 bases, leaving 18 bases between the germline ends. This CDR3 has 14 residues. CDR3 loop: CASSGGGIQGEQFF. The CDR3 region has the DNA TGTGCCAGCAGTGGTGGGGGGATTCAGGGTGAGCAGTTCTTC.

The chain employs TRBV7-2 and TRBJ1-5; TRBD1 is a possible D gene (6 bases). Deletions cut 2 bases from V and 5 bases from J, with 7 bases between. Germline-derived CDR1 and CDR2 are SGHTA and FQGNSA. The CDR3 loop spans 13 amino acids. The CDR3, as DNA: TGTGCCAGCAGCTTAAACAGGGATCAGCCCCAGCATTTT. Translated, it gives CASSLNRDQPQHF.

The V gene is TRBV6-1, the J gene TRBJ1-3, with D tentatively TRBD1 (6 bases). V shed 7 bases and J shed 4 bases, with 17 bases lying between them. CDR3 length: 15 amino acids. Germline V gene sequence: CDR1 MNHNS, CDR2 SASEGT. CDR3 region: CASNDRGHGGNTIYF. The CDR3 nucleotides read TGTGCCAGCAACGACCGGGGACACGGAGGAAACACCATATATTTT.

The DNA of the CDR3 is TGCAGCGCTCGACTGGGGCTTGGAAACACCATATATTTT. Translating gives CSARLGLGNTIYF. The chain employs TRBV29-1 and TRBJ1-3; D is possibly TRBD1 (5 bases). The germline V gene encodes CDR1 SQVTM and CDR2 ANQGSEA. Deletions cut 7 bases from V and 3 bases from J, with 13 bases between. CDR3 size: 13 residues.

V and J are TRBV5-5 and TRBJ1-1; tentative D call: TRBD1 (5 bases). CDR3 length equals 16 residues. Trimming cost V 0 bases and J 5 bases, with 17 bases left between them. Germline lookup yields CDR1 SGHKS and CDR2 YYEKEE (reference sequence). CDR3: CASSLGSGRGGTEAFF. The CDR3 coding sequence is TGTGCCAGCAGCTTGGGGAGCGGGAGGGGAGGGACTGAAGCTTTCTTT.

The CDR3 loop reads CASSPRGSDTQYF. CDR3 bases: TGCGCCAGCAGCCCGAGGGGGTCAGATACGCAGTATTTT. The chain uses TRBV4-1 and TRBJ2-3, with D possibly being TRBD1 (6 bases). Germline values: CDR1 MGHRA, CDR2 YSYEKL. V lost 4 bases and J lost 4, with 9 bases in between. The CDR3 extends over 13 amino acids.

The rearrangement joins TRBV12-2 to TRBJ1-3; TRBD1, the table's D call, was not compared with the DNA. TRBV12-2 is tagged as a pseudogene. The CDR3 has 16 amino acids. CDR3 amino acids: CASRSRTAGSGNTIYF. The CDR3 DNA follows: TGTGCAAGTCGCTCCCGGACAGCCGGCTCTGGAAACACCATATATTTT.

CDR3 in amino acids: CASSPGTGADREKLFF. In DNA, the CDR3 is TGTGCCAGCAGTCCCGGGACAGGGGCTGATAGAGAAAAACTGTTTTTT. V and J are TRBV27 and TRBJ1-4, with 10 bases aligning to TRBD1. After removal of 5 bases from V and 8 bases from J, the junction contained 11 bases not matched to a gene. This CDR3 region has 16 residues. The germline CDR1 and CDR2 sequences are MNHEY and SMNVEV (reference sequence).

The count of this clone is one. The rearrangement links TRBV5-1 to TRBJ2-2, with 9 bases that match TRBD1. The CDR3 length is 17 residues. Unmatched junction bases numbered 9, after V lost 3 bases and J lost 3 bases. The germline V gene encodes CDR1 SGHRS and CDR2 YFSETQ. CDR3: CASSYSRGQGHTGELFF. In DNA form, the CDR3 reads TGCGCCAGCAGCTACAGCCGGGGACAGGGACACACCGGGGAGCTGTTTTTT.

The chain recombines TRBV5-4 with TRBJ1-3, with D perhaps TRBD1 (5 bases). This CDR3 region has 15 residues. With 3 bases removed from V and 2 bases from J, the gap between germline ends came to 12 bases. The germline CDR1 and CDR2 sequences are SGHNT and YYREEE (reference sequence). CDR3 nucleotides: TGTGCCAGCAGCTCGTACCAGGGTCCTGGAAACACCATATATTTT. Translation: CASSSYQGPGNTIYF.

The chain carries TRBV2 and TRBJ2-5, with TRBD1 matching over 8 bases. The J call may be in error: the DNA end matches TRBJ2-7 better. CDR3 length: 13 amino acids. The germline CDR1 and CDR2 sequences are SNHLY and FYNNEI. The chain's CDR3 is CAVRQGLPYEQYF. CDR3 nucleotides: TGTGCCGTTCGACAGGGGCTCCCTTACGAGCAGTACTTC.

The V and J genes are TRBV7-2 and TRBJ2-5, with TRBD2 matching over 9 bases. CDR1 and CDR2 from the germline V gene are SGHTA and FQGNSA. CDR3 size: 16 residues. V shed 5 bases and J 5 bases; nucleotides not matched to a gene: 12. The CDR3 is CASSGGLLAGAETQYF. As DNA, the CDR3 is TGTGCCAGCAGCGGGGGGTTATTAGCGGGAGCCGAGACCCAGTACTTC.

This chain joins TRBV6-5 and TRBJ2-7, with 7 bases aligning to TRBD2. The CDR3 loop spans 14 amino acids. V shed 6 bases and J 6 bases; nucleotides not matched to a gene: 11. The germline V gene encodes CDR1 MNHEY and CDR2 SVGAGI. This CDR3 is CASSPYSGKLEQYF. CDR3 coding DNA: TGTGCCAGCAGCCCATACAGCGGGAAGCTCGAGCAGTACTTC.

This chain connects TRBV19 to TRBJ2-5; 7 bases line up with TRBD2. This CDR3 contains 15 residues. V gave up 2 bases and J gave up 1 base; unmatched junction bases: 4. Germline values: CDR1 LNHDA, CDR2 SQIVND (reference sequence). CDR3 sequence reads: CASSIRGSSQETQYF. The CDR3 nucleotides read TGTGCCAGTAGTATACGCGGGAGTAGCCAAGAGACCCAGTACTTC.

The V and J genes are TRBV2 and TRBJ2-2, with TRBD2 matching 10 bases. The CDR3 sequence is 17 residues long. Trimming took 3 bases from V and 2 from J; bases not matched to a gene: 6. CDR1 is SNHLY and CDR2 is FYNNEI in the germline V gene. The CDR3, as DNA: TGTGCCAGCAGTGAGTTAGGGACTAGCGTTAACACCGGGGAGCTGTTTTTT. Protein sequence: CASSELGTSVNTGELFF.

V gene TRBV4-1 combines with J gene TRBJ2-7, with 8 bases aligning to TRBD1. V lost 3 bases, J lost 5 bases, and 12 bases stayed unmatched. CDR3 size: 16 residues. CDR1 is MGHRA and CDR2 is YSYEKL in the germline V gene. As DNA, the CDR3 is TGCGCCAGCAGCCAGGGCGGGACAGGATTAAGCGACGAGCAGTACTTC. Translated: CASSQGGTGLSDEQYF.

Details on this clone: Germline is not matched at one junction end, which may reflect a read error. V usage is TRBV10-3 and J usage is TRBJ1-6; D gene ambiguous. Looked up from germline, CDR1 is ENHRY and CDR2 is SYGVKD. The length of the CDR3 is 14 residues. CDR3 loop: CAISESPSTAGYDF. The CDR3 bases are TGTGCCATCAGTGAATCCCCCTCGACCGCGGGGTATGACTTT.

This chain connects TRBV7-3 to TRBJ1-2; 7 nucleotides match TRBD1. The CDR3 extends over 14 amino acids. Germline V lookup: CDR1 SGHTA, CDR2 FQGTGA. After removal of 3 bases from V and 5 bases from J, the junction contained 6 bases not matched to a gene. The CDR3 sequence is CASSLEGADYGYTF. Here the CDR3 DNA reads TGTGCCAGCAGCTTGGAGGGGGCGGATTATGGCTACACCTTC.

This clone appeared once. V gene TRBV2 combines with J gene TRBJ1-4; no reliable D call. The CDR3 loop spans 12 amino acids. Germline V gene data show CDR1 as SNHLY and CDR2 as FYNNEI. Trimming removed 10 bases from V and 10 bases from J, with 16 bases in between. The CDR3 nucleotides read TGTGCCATCGCGGGTCTCACACGAAAACTGTTTTTT. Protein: CAIAGLTRKLFF.